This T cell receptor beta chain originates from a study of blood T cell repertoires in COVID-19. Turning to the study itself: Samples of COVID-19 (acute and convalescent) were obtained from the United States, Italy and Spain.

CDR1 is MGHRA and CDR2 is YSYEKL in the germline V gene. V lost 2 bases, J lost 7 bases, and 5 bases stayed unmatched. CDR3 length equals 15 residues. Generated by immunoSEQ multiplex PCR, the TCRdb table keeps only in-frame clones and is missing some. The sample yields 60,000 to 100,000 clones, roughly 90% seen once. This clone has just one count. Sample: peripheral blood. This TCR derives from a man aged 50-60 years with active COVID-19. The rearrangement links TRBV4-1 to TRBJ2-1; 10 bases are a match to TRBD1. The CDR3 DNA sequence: TGCGCCAGCAGCCAATGGACAGGGGGAGGGAATGAGCAGTTCTTC. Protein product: CASSQWTGGGNEQFF.